This T cell receptor (beta chain) was found in a study of T cell repertoires in cytomegalovirus infection. Overall study: Recently identified HLA-C-restricted and well-studied HLA-B-restricted CMV epitopes were used. Public TCR beta signatures marked donors with CMV infection and the matching HLA. Study-wide findings and caveats: Cumulated frequencies of public TCR beta families served to identify carriers of CMV plus the relevant HLA. Predominance within the ex vivo response was attributable to HLA-C-restricted CMV-specific TCR beta clonotypes.

Germline lookup yields CDR1 SGHVS and CDR2 FQNEAQ. The V end lost 1 base, the J end lost 6 bases, and 9 bases lay between the germline ends. The CDR3 has 13 residues. From the reads, TCRdb called clonotypes with MiXCR, one entry per CDR3 protein. Altogether under 150,000 distinct CDR3 sequences are present, 30% being singletons, with the ten largest covering around two fifths. This clonotype was found many times. Its antigen is not identified. The origin of this receptor is a human donor in good health (CMV status not recorded). Some clones in this sample may be carry-over from other donors' samples. V is TRBV7-8 and J is TRBJ2-5; unclear D gene. Material: CD8+ T cells from cultured PBMCs, obtained from culture after CMV antigen stimulation. CDR3 bases: TGTGCCAGCAGCTTAGAGGGAATGAAGACCCAGTACTTC. Translating gives CASSLEGMKTQYF.